This TCR beta chain appears in the sequencing data of a study of shared T cell receptors in the human thymus. Assay used: immunoSEQ multiplex PCR; TCRdb lists only in-frame clones, some missing. Of roughly 68,000 clones listed, roughly 95% are singletons. This CDR3 has 18 residues. Trimming removed 1 base at V and 1 base at J, with 20 bases between. Germline V gene lookup returns CDR1 SGHTS and CDR2 YDEGEE. The clonotype was recovered from a human donor. The chain links TRBV5-8 to TRBJ1-1; D gene unclear. Sequences were obtained from thymocytes. The CDR3 bases are TGTGCCAGCAGCTTGAGAGACGGAGACCGCCACAAGAACACTGAAGCTTTCTTT. Amino acids: CASSLRDGDRHKNTEAFF.